The 20 T cell receptor beta chains listed next were all sequenced from one sample in a study of T cell responses to AZD1222 COVID-19 vaccine. Sequencing used immunoSEQ multiplex PCR; TCRdb keeps in-frame clones, though not all of them. This table has around 200,000 clones, about 90% appearing once. Specimen: peripheral blood, collected on day 0 of AZD1222 vaccination. These receptors all stem from an adult in good health.

This clone was seen many times. The rearrangement uses TRBV19 and TRBJ1-5; weak D call: TRBD1 (5 bases). The CDR3 is made up of 10 amino acids. Germline CDR1 and CDR2: LNHDA and SQIVND (reference sequence). V was trimmed by 11 bases and J by 5 bases, leaving 7 bases between them. CDR3 DNA sequence: TGTGCCGCGGGGGATCAGCCCCAGCATTTT. Amino acids: CAAGDQPQHF.

The chain uses TRBV20-1 and TRBJ2-7, with unresolved D. The V gene's germline CDR1 is DFQATT and CDR2 SNEGSKA (reference sequence). The CDR3 has 11 amino acids. The V end lost 3 bases, the J end lost 6 bases, and 9 bases lay between the germline ends. The CDR3 nucleotides are TGCAGTGCTAGGCCGGTGCCCGAGCAGTACTTC. Encoded protein: CSARPVPEQYF.

The chain links TRBV13 to TRBJ2-5; 8 positions match TRBD2. The V gene end was trimmed by 2 bases and the J gene end by 3 bases; junction bases not matched to a gene: 5. This CDR3 spans 15 amino acids. Per germline, CDR1 PRHDT and CDR2 FYEKMQ (reference sequence). The CDR3 loop reads CASSLRSGGEETQYF. Written as DNA, the CDR3 is TGTGCCAGCAGCTTAAGAAGCGGGGGAGAAGAGACCCAGTACTTC.

The chain carries TRBV25-1 and TRBJ2-7; D possibly corresponds to TRBD2 (5 bases). Trimming removed 1 base at V and 13 bases at J, with 20 bases between. Germline-derived CDR1 and CDR2 are MGHDK and SYGVNS. There are 14 residues in the CDR3. The CDR3 sequence is CASSELGSFSVGYF. The CDR3 bases are TGTGCCAGCAGTGAATTAGGCTCCTTTAGCGTAGGCTACTTC.

This chain links TRBV7-8 with TRBJ1-1; perhaps TRBD1 as D (5 bases). Trimming shortened V by 6 bases and J by 7 bases, and 15 bases separated the two germline ends. The CDR3 length is 13 residues. From germline, CDR1 is SGHVS and CDR2 FQNEAQ. The chain's CDR3 is CASSSRRGGEAFF. CDR3 nucleotide sequence: TGTGCCAGCAGTTCCAGGCGGGGCGGTGAAGCTTTCTTT.

The gene calls are TRBV4-3 and TRBJ1-2; D is uncertain. Germline V gene data show CDR1 as LGHNA and CDR2 as YSLEER. The CDR3 contains 15 residues. Trimming took 2 bases from V and 5 from J, leaving 15 bases between them. The CDR3 sequence is CASSQRSLAMYGYTF. The CDR3 DNA reads TGCGCCAGCAGCCAACGTTCCTTGGCTATGTATGGCTACACCTTC.

This sequence joins TRBV5-1 and TRBJ1-2; D remains unclear. The CDR3 consists of 15 residues. Per the germline V gene, CDR1 is SGHRS and CDR2 is YFSETQ. Trimming left V 0 bases short and J 4 bases short, with 13 bases between. CDR3 nucleotide sequence: TGCGCCAGCAGCTTGGTGACCACGGCAGGCTATGGCTACACCTTC. It is translated as CASSLVTTAGYGYTF.

The chain joins TRBV2 to TRBJ1-2, with 7 bases fitting TRBD1. The germline CDR1 and CDR2 sequences are SNHLY and FYNNEI. This CDR3 spans 13 amino acids. V was clipped by 6 bases and J by 2 bases; unmatched bases: 3. The CDR3 DNA is TGTGCCAGCAGCGAGACAGGGAACTATGGCTACACCTTC. Its translation: CASSETGNYGYTF.

The chain employs TRBV6-1 and TRBJ2-7; perhaps TRBD2 as D (6 bases). The ends were cut back, 1 base at V and 5 bases at J, with 21 bases in the middle. The CDR3 length is 17 residues. CDR1 is MNHNS, CDR2 SASEGT, per germline. CDR3 DNA sequence: TGTGCCAGCAGTGAAGTATTTTTCGGAGGGCCTGAGGACGAGCAGTACTTC. Protein sequence: CASSEVFFGGPEDEQYF.

The chain uses TRBV10-2 and TRBJ1-5; the D is unclear. The CDR3 length is 14 residues. V dropped 8 bases and J dropped 0 bases, with 11 bases sitting between them. Germline assignment: CDR1 WSHSY and CDR2 SAAADI. CDR3 DNA: TGCGCCAGCCAGGCGGCTTATAGCAATCAGCCCCAGCATTTT. Translated: CASQAAYSNQPQHF.

The rearrangement joins TRBV6-6 to TRBJ1-2, with TRBD1 identical over 9 bases. Germline CDR1 MNHNY, CDR2 SVGAGI (reference sequence). This CDR3 has 14 residues. V was pared by 3 bases and J by 8 bases, with 7 bases of the junction left unmatched. CDR3 in amino acids: CASSYRGQGLGYTF. Here the CDR3 DNA reads TGTGCCAGCAGTTATCGCGGACAGGGGTTAGGCTACACCTTC.

The chain uses TRBV7-2 and TRBJ2-2; 11 bases map to TRBD2. Germline V gene sequence: CDR1 SGHTA, CDR2 FQGNSA. The CDR3 has 15 residues. V gave up 5 bases and J gave up 4 bases; unmatched junction bases: 3. The CDR3 sequence is CASSPGLAATGELFF. CDR3 DNA: TGTGCCAGCAGCCCGGGACTAGCGGCCACCGGGGAGCTGTTTTTT.

The V and J genes are TRBV5-6 and TRBJ1-6; D gene unclear. This CDR3 has 14 amino acids. Trimming stripped 0 bases from V and 7 bases from J, with 8 bases between. CDR1 SGHDT and CDR2 YYEEEE come from the germline V gene. The CDR3 DNA reads as TGTGCCAGCAGCTTGGGTAGGATCAATTCACCCCTCCACTTT. It is translated as CASSLGRINSPLHF.

This clone was seen more than once but under ten times. V and J are TRBV6-5 and TRBJ1-6; 7 bases agree with TRBD1. The V gene's germline CDR1 is MNHEY and CDR2 SVGAGI. With V trimmed by 2 bases and J by 7 bases, 8 bases remained unmatched. CDR3 length: 16 amino acids. Here the CDR3 DNA reads TGTGCCAGCAGTTACGCCAAGGGGGCTTCAAATTCACCCCTCCACTTT. Amino acids: CASSYAKGASNSPLHF.

The chain joins TRBV12-3 or TRBV12-4 to TRBJ1-4, with D uncertain. V lost 7 bases, J lost 4 bases, and 10 bases lay in between. This CDR3 is 13 amino acids long. The CDR3 loop is CASTDWGNEKLFF. The DNA of the CDR3 is TGTGCCAGCACAGACTGGGGTAATGAAAAACTGTTTTTT.

The CDR3 nucleotides read TGTGCCAGCAGCCCAGGGCCTAGCGGCCAAGAGACCCAGTACTTC. It yields the protein CASSPGPSGQETQYF. V and J are TRBV5-4 and TRBJ2-5, with TRBD2 identical over 7 bases. The V and J ends lost 4 bases and 1 base, in that order; junction bases with no gene match: 7. The CDR3 is 15 amino acids. Germline CDR1 reads SGHNT; CDR2 reads YYREEE (reference sequence).

The chain uses TRBV7-8 and TRBJ2-7, with D maybe TRBD2 (7 bases). Trimming took off 0 bases at V and 4 bases at J, with 13 bases between the two ends. From germline, CDR1 is SGHVS and CDR2 FQNEAQ. CDR3 length: 15 amino acids. The CDR3 DNA reads TGTGCCAGCAGCTTAGCGCCGGGGGGCGGGTACGAGCAGTACTTC. This encodes CASSLAPGGGYEQYF.

V and J are TRBV12-2 and TRBJ1-1; TRBD1 is taken as the D call from the table, unchecked against the DNA. TRBV12-2 is a pseudogene segment. The CDR3 has 17 residues. The chain's CDR3 is CASRFRVTGPMNTEAFF. DNA for the CDR3: TGTGCAAGTCGCTTTCGAGTGACAGGGCCGATGAACACTGAAGCTTTCTTT.

The chain is built from TRBV28 and TRBJ2-1; 10 nucleotides line up with TRBD2. With 1 base clipped from V and 10 bases from J, the junction kept 13 bases outside the gene matches. Germline assignment: CDR1 MDHEN and CDR2 SYDVKM. This CDR3 contains 17 residues. Here the CDR3 reads CASSLYASGGAGREQFF. The CDR3 DNA reads as TGTGCCAGCAGTTTATATGCTAGCGGGGGCGCCGGACGAGAGCAGTTCTTC.

The sample holds one count of this clone. The CDR3 protein is CASSLRWPYNSPLHF. In DNA form, the CDR3 reads TGTGCCAGCAGCTTGAGATGGCCCTATAATTCACCCCTCCACTTT. This rearrangement joins TRBV7-2 to TRBJ1-6; no reliable D call. CDR3 length equals 15 residues. Germline CDR1 is SGHTA and CDR2 is FQGNSA. Trimming pared 3 bases from V and 2 bases from J, leaving 8 bases between.